This T cell receptor beta chain is drawn from a study of T cells expressing NK-cell markers. Study in general: Seven of the eight sequenced donors were classified as HCMV-seropositive, and one was classified as seronegative.

As to this clonotype: Its antigen remains unknown.

Study-level findings and limits: As a fraction of CD8+ T cells, dominant NKG2C+ clonotypes reached about 1.0-8% in six donors.

Germline loops: CDR1 MDHEN, CDR2 SYDVKM. The CDR3 length is 15 residues. Following a re-call of the 5' RACE reads, TCRdb has one entry per CDR3 protein and lacks DNA. The sample totals about 30,000 distinct CDR3 sequences. V gene TRBV28 combines with J gene TRBJ2-1. The TCR originated in a woman between 18 and 70 years old in good health. What was sequenced was blood T cells: a sorted CD56 or NKG2C T cell subset, CD4+ or CD8+ T cells, or bulk PBMC T cells (not recorded which). CDR3 residues: CASSQFWGMDNEQFF.